Shown below are 30 T cell receptor beta chains from a single sample sequenced in a study of technical replicates of blood from a few donors. Sequencing was performed with immunoSEQ multiplex PCR; in TCRdb, only in-frame clones are kept and a portion is missing. This table holds fewer than 100,000 clones, approximately 96% found once. Sequenced input: T cells isolated from PBMCs. These receptors came from a human donor in good health.

The rearrangement links TRBV19 to TRBJ1-1; D ambiguous. Trimming stripped 1 base from V and 1 base from J, with 13 bases between. The CDR3 length is 16 residues. Germline CDR1 LNHDA, CDR2 SQIVND (reference sequence). The CDR3: CASSIGPQEGNTEAFF. The DNA for the CDR3 is TGTGCCAGTAGTATAGGTCCCCAGGAGGGGAACACTGAAGCTTTCTTT.

The chain joins TRBV4-3 to TRBJ1-1; a possible D gene is TRBD1 (5 bases). The germline gives CDR1 LGHNA, CDR2 YSLEER. V was pared by 0 bases and J by 1 base, with 9 bases between. The CDR3 loop spans 15 amino acids. CDR3 in DNA: TGCGCCAGCAGCCAAGATCTGGGGGGGAACACTGAAGCTTTCTTT. Translating gives CASSQDLGGNTEAFF.

This clone was counted a single time. The chain employs TRBV28 and TRBJ1-2; 8 bases are a match to TRBD1. This CDR3 contains 16 residues. Germline V gene data show CDR1 as MDHEN and CDR2 as SYDVKM. With 3 bases clipped from V and 4 bases from J, the junction kept 10 bases outside the gene matches. CDR3 nucleotides: TGTGCCAGCAGTTTCCCGCAGGGGGCGCGAGGCTATGGCTACACCTTC. This encodes CASSFPQGARGYGYTF.

The chain employs TRBV13 and TRBJ2-1, with D perhaps matching TRBD2 (6 bases). Germline values: CDR1 PRHDT, CDR2 FYEKMQ (reference sequence). CDR3 size: 16 residues. The germline V and J ends were trimmed by 3 bases and 2 bases, with 14 bases remaining between them. The CDR3 here is CASSLVRDFTYNEQFF. The CDR3 DNA sequence: TGTGCCAGCAGCTTGGTTAGGGACTTTACCTACAATGAGCAGTTCTTC.

The V gene is TRBV6-6, the J gene TRBJ1-2, with D possibly TRBD1 on 5 matching bases. The germline CDR1 and CDR2 sequences are MNHNY and SVGAGI (reference sequence). This CDR3 has 14 amino acids. Trimming removed 4 bases at V and 8 bases at J, with 17 bases between. CDR3 sequence reads: CASSSGGASEGYTF. In DNA form, the CDR3 reads TGTGCCAGCAGTTCCGGTGGGGCATCAGAGGGCTACACCTTC.

The chain recombines TRBV11-2 with TRBJ2-1, with 13 bases aligning to TRBD2. In germline, CDR1 is SGHAT, CDR2 FQNNGV. V lost 1 base, J lost 11 bases, and 8 bases stayed unmatched. There are 16 residues in the CDR3. Here the CDR3 reads CASSLVGTSGTTKQFF. The CDR3, as DNA: TGTGCCAGCAGCTTAGTTGGGACTAGCGGGACAACCAAGCAGTTCTTC. The full variable domain, its missing parts supplied by reference TRBV11-2 and TRBJ2-1, is EAGVAQSPRYKIIEKRQSVAFWCNPISGHATLYWYQQILGQGPKLLIQFQNNGVVDDSQLPKDRFSAERLKGVDSTLKIQPAKLEDSAVYLCASSLVGTSGTTKQFFGPGTRLTVL.

The CDR3 reads CASSLMGRGNTEAFF. The CDR3, as DNA: TGTGCCAGCAGCTTAATGGGCAGGGGGAACACTGAAGCTTTCTTT. The V and J genes are TRBV11-1 and TRBJ1-1, with D possibly matching TRBD1 (6 bases). Per germline, CDR1 SGHAT and CDR2 FQDESV (reference sequence). The CDR3 length is 15 residues. Trimming left V 2 bases short and J 1 base short, with 11 bases between. Variable domain in full (rest from reference TRBV11-1 and TRBJ1-1): EAEVAQSPRYKITEKSQAVAFWCDPISGHATLYWYRQILGQGPELLVQFQDESVVDDSQLPKDRFSAERLKGVDSTLKIQPAELGDSAMYLCASSLMGRGNTEAFFGQGTRLTVV.

V usage is TRBV5-6 and J usage is TRBJ1-2, with a weak D call TRBD1 (6 bases). Trimming left V 4 bases short and J 6 bases short, with 16 bases between. This CDR3 has 14 amino acids. CDR1 and CDR2 from the germline V gene are SGHDT and YYEEEE. This chain's CDR3 is CASSTGQPLHGYTF. The CDR3 region has the DNA TGTGCCAGCAGCACCGGACAGCCCTTGCATGGCTACACCTTC.

This clone was observed once. The chain uses TRBV7-9 and TRBJ2-3; D remains ambiguous. The V and J ends lost 4 bases and 3 bases respectively, with 8 bases between them. Germline lookup yields CDR1 SEHNR and CDR2 FQNEAQ (reference sequence). The CDR3 length is 13 residues. In nucleotides, the CDR3 is TGTGCCAGCAGCTCCTTATTAACAGATACGCAGTATTTT. This sequence encodes CASSSLLTDTQYF.

The V and J genes are TRBV21-1 and TRBJ1-3; TRBD1 reflects the table's D call only, with no check against the DNA. TRBV21-1 is a listed pseudogene. The CDR3 runs to 15 residues. This CDR3 is CASIPRGLSGNTIYF. The CDR3 nucleotides read TGTGCCAGCATCCCTAGGGGGCTTTCTGGAAACACCATATATTTT.

The rearrangement uses TRBV15 and TRBJ2-4; D unclear. The CDR3 is 15 residues long. Trimming removed 4 bases from V and 0 bases from J, with 10 bases in between. CDR1 and CDR2 (germline): LNHNV, YYDKDF (reference sequence). CDR3 residues: CATSILQVAKNIQYF. The CDR3 DNA sequence: TGTGCCACCAGCATACTCCAAGTAGCCAAAAACATTCAGTACTTC.

The V call is TRBV28, the J call TRBJ2-7, with a possible D match to TRBD2 (6 bases). The CDR3 length is 12 residues. Germline lookup yields CDR1 MDHEN and CDR2 SYDVKM. With 8 bases removed from V and 4 bases from J, the gap between germline ends came to 12 bases. CDR3 DNA sequence: TGTGCCAGCTTAGGGGAGGTTTACGAGCAGTACTTC. Translating gives CASLGEVYEQYF.

This rearrangement joins TRBV9 to TRBJ2-1; D possibly corresponds to TRBD2 (6 bases). The germline V gene has CDR1 SGDLS and CDR2 YYNGEE. V lost 3 bases to trimming and J lost 9 bases, with 13 bases between them. The CDR3 loop spans 13 amino acids. The CDR3 nucleotides are TGTGCCAGCAGCGCACCCGGGACTTTTGAGCAGTTCTTC. It yields the protein CASSAPGTFEQFF.

The rearrangement links TRBV5-6 to TRBJ2-1, with no clear D. The germline V gene encodes CDR1 SGHDT and CDR2 YYEEEE. The V end lost 5 bases, the J end lost 2 bases, and 11 bases lay between the germline ends. The CDR3 contains 14 residues. CDR3 DNA sequence: TGTGCCAGCAGGCTATTGTCCCCCTACAATGAGCAGTTCTTC. Its protein is CASRLLSPYNEQFF.

The chain links TRBV4-2 to TRBJ2-5; TRBD2 agrees at 10 bases. Germline values: CDR1 LGHNA, CDR2 YNFKEQ. Germline trimming cut 2 bases from V and 5 bases from J; bases unmatched to any gene: 5. The CDR3 has 15 residues. CDR3 in DNA: TGTGCCAGCAGCCAACTAGCGGGAGTAAGGGAGACCCAGTACTTC. Translating it yields CASSQLAGVRETQYF.

The V gene is TRBV29-1, the J gene TRBJ2-2; D remains ambiguous. The V gene lost 7 bases and the J gene lost 1 base, with 10 bases spanning the gap. The CDR3 has 13 residues. CDR1 is SQVTM and CDR2 is ANQGSEA in the germline V gene. The CDR3 nucleotides read TGCAGCGGTGACCGAGGGAACACCGGGGAGCTGTTTTTT. Residues: CSGDRGNTGELFF.

The V and J genes are TRBV29-1 and TRBJ2-7, with TRBD2 matching over 14 bases. Germline values: CDR1 SQVTM, CDR2 ANQGSEA. The V segment lost 8 bases and the J segment 7 bases; nucleotides outside the gene matches: 13. This CDR3 comprises 15 residues. The DNA of the CDR3 is TGCAGCTCCGCCGGGACTAGCGGGAGTGACTTGGAGCAGTACTTC. It translates to CSSAGTSGSDLEQYF.

As DNA, the CDR3 is TGTGCCAGCAGTCCGAATATACGACAGGGCCATGGCTACACCTTC. It translates to CASSPNIRQGHGYTF. This sequence joins TRBV27 and TRBJ1-2, with 7 bases aligning to TRBD1. Germline V lookup: CDR1 MNHEY, CDR2 SMNVEV (reference sequence). V lost 5 bases and J lost 6; bases outside the gene matches: 12. CDR3 length: 15 residues.

This clone was found a few times. This chain connects TRBV5-4 to TRBJ2-6; D is unresolved. The germline gives CDR1 SGHNT, CDR2 YYREEE (reference sequence). Trimming took off 3 bases at V and 0 bases at J, with 4 bases between the two ends. This CDR3 spans 14 amino acids. For the CDR3, the DNA is TGTGCCAGCAGCTGGAGCTCTGGGGCCAACGTCCTGACTTTC. Translated, it gives CASSWSSGANVLTF.

The chain recombines TRBV28 with TRBJ2-1; D may be TRBD2 (7 bases). From germline, CDR1 is MDHEN and CDR2 SYDVKM. The V end lost 7 bases, the J end lost 14 bases, and 30 bases lay between the germline ends. CDR3 size: 16 residues. The CDR3 is CASTPRQAGLEILKFF. In nucleotides, the CDR3 is TGTGCCAGCACCCCGCGACAGGCCGGACTAGAAATCCTGAAGTTCTTC.

J is TRBJ1-5 and V is TRBV30; no reliable D call. This CDR3 has 11 residues. V gave up 5 bases and J gave up 4 bases, with 6 bases separating them. Looked up from germline, CDR1 is GTSNPN and CDR2 is SVGIG (reference sequence). For the CDR3, the DNA is TGTGCCTGGGGCCTTAATCAGCCCCAGCATTTT. Amino acids: CAWGLNQPQHF.

The rearrangement uses TRBV7-9 and TRBJ2-5; D is unclear. The CDR3 length is 13 residues. The germline CDR1 and CDR2 sequences are SEHNR and FQNEAQ (reference sequence). Trimming removed 7 bases from V and 2 bases from J, with 11 bases in between. CDR3 sequence: CASNVEEQETQYF. CDR3 in DNA: TGTGCCAGCAACGTCGAAGAGCAAGAGACCCAGTACTTC.

This chain joins TRBV29-1 and TRBJ1-1; 7 nucleotides match TRBD1. The CDR3 extends over 15 amino acids. Trimming took 8 bases from V and 4 from J; bases not matched to a gene: 16. Germline assignment: CDR1 SQVTM and CDR2 ANQGSEA. The CDR3 is CSSVDRRISSTEAFF. The CDR3, as DNA: TGCAGCTCGGTGGACAGGCGAATTTCTAGCACTGAAGCTTTCTTT.

This rearrangement joins TRBV10-3 to TRBJ2-7; 8 nucleotides agree with TRBD2. Germline V gives CDR1 ENHRY, CDR2 SYGVKD. After removal of 4 bases from V and 3 bases from J, the junction contained 5 bases not matched to a gene. The CDR3 covers 14 residues. The CDR3 loop reads CAISGLASIYEQYF. For the CDR3, the DNA is TGTGCCATCAGTGGACTAGCGAGTATCTACGAGCAGTACTTC.

The CDR3 DNA reads TGCGCCAGCAGCAAGGACAGGAGGGCCTACGAGCAGTACTTC. Residues: CASSKDRRAYEQYF. The V gene is TRBV5-1, the J gene TRBJ2-7; D possibly corresponds to TRBD1 (7 bases). V was pared by 4 bases and J by 2 bases, with 13 bases between. The length of the CDR3 is 14 residues. The germline CDR1 and CDR2 sequences are SGHRS and YFSETQ.

This sequence joins TRBV4-3 and TRBJ1-2; D is unresolved. Germline V gives CDR1 LGHNA, CDR2 YSLEER. CDR3 length: 14 amino acids. Trimming left V 4 bases short and J 4 bases short, with 13 bases between. CDR3 in DNA: TGCGCCAGCAGCCTCCTTGGGGAGGGCTATGGCTACACCTTC. Its protein is CASSLLGEGYGYTF.

The chain has TRBV5-6 and TRBJ2-7, with unresolved D. The V and J ends lost 5 bases and 2 bases respectively, with 11 bases between them. The CDR3 covers 13 residues. Germline V lookup: CDR1 SGHDT, CDR2 YYEEEE. The DNA for the CDR3 is TGTGCCAGCAGTTTACAGAATCCCTACGAGCAGTACTTC. Its translation is CASSLQNPYEQYF. The full variable domain, its missing parts supplied by reference TRBV5-6 and TRBJ2-7, is DAGVTQSPTHLIKTRGQQVTLRCSPKSGHDTVSWYQQALGQGPQFIFQYYEEEERQRGNFPDRFSGHQFPNYSSELNVNALLLGDSALYLCASSLQNPYEQYFGPGTRLTVT.

The chain joins TRBV6-6 to TRBJ2-2, with D possibly TRBD1 on 5 matching bases. Trimming cost V 4 bases and J 2 bases, with 8 bases left between them. CDR3 size: 14 residues. Germline loops: CDR1 MNHNY, CDR2 SVGAGI (reference sequence). DNA of the CDR3: TGTGCCAGCAGTTGGGGCTTCAACACCGGGGAGCTGTTTTTT. Translation: CASSWGFNTGELFF.

This clone has only one observation. The chain carries TRBV12-1 and TRBJ2-3; TRBD2, the table's D call, lacks a check against the DNA. TRBV12-1 is a known pseudogene. This CDR3 comprises 15 residues. Here the CDR3 reads CASSPRRDTTDTQYF. The CDR3 nucleotides read TGTGCCAGCAGCCCGAGGCGGGATACGACAGATACGCAGTATTTT.

The chain is built from TRBV6-5 and TRBJ1-1; D might be TRBD1 (6 bases). This CDR3 has 13 amino acids. The V end lost 8 bases, the J end lost 5 bases, and 15 bases lay between the germline ends. Germline loops: CDR1 MNHEY, CDR2 SVGAGI. CDR3 coding DNA: TGTGCCAGCGCCAGGGGTGGAACGACTGAAGCTTTCTTT. It specifies CASARGGTTEAFF.